This section outlines one T cell receptor beta chain sequence together with its context. Its target is unknown. Germline-derived CDR1 and CDR2 are SGHTA and FQGNSA. This CDR3 spans 14 amino acids. J lost 8 bases, V lost 3 bases, and 5 bases had no gene match. The sample originates from a study of cytomegalovirus exposure and HLA in healthy donors. Study-wide points: Immune exposure information comprised only CMV serostatus.

The PCR had 60 Vbeta and 13 Jbeta primers. Only in-frame clones appear in the TCRdb table, and some are missing; sequencing was by immunoSEQ multiplex PCR. The profile shows around 160,000 clones, over 80% of them singletons. The V and J genes are TRBV7-2 and TRBJ2-1, with 9 bases that match TRBD2. The receptor comes from a middle-aged man in good health and CMV-seropositive. The sequenced sample was PBMCs. As DNA, the CDR3 is TGTGCCAGCAGCTTGGGCGGGGGGGCCTATGAGCAGTTCTTC. Its protein product is CASSLGGGAYEQFF.